This TCR beta chain was sequenced in a study of T cells in localized non-small cell lung cancer (dated by TCRdb to 2018 to 2021). A note on the overall study: The study analyzed T cell repertoires of 200 to 250 early-stage NSCLC patients, comparing tumors and uninvolved tumor-adjacent lungs. The cohort was made up of hundreds of treatment-naive NSCLC patients whose localized lung tumors had been resected. Of the NSCLC patients, around 140 were male and approximately 100 were female, and the mean age was about 69 years.

At diagnosis, peripheral blood, uninvolved tumor-adjacent lung and tumor were collected and were preserved as a mix of fresh-frozen and FFPE material. Blood samples were analyzed as peripheral blood mononuclear cells for TCR repertoire profiling. As to this clone: Its antigen is unknown. One base away there is no much larger clone; base qualities are not given.

V and J are truncated by 0 bases and 8 bases respectively, leaving an intervening sequence of 17 bases. Spanning cysteine to phenylalanine, the CDR3 consists of 15 amino acids. The kept DNA is CDR3 alone, 45 bases in frame from the first base. CDR1 and CDR2 are drawn from the germline V gene: SGDLS, YYNGEE. TCR beta CDR3 regions were sequenced from DNA using the immunoSEQ Assay. As for how the authors treated the data: T cell density was computed as TCR beta template counts normalized to usable DNA estimated by amplifying housekeeping genes. Richness was estimated with the preseqR package, extrapolating to 400,000 templates for PBMC samples and 120,000 templates for tissue samples. Clonality was calculated as one minus Pielou's evenness. Differential abundance testing on productive amino-acid clonotypes, with a minimum total count of 5 and an alpha of 0.1, was used to identify tissue-enriched TCRs. The Jaccard Index and the Morisita Overlap Index were used to measure how much the repertoires overlapped between compartments. GLIPH grouped TCR beta CDR3s together with public tetramer-defined viral CDR3s, and a viral motif had to include at least three viral sequences and also show V-gene enrichment. The table was pulled from immuneACCESS by TCRdb, which kept in-frame rearrangements only. Such tables lose some clones; where checked, under half of the loss comes from unresolved V genes, and the rest has no known cause. V and J calls and clone size are as listed in that table; D and trimming were resolved from the DNA. This sample gives 35,000 or so clones in total; about nine tenths of them show up just once. The ten largest account for around 4.1% of the sample.

General study outcomes and caveats: Longer overall survival was associated with higher blood T cell density, whereas shorter survival was associated with higher adjacent-lung clonality. Multi-region tumor sequencing was not performed, so intratumor heterogeneity could not be excluded. Uninvolved tumor-adjacent lung showed the highest T cell clonality, higher than tumor, which suggests more focused antigenic responses in the uninvolved tumor-adjacent lung. Since the design was exploratory, TCR variables were selected using unadjusted p-values with no false-discovery rate correction. A median of 57 of the top 100 tumor clones turned up in the paired uninvolved adjacent lung, and around 27 of those clones also ranked among the top 100 of that same adjacent lung.

The specimen was peripheral blood, collected before any cancer treatment. The rearrangement combines TRBV9 with TRBJ1-2; perhaps TRBD1 is the D gene, with 6 bases matching. The source is a man between 40 and 70 years old with stage I lung adenocarcinoma. The CDR3 sequence is CASSVGAETGYGYTF. The DNA sequence is as follows: TGTGCCAGCAGCGTAGGAGCAGAGACAGGATACGGCTACACCTTC. With the portions outside the CDR3 filled from the reference TRBV9 and TRBJ1-2 genes, the complete variable region becomes DSGVTQTPKHLITATGQRVTLRCSPRSGDLSVYWYQQSLDQGLQFLIQYYNGEERAKGNILERFSAQQFPDLHSELNLSSLELGDSALYFCASSVGAETGYGYTFGSGTRLTVV.